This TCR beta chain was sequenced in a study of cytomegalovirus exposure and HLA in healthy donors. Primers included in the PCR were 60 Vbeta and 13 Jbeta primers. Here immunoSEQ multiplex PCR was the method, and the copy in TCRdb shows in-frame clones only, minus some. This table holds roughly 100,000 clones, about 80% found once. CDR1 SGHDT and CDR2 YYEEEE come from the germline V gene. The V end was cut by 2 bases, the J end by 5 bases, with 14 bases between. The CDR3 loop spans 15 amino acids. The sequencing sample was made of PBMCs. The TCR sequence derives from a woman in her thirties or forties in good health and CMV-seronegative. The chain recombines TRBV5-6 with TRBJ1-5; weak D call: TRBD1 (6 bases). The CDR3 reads CASSFSSGGYQPQHF. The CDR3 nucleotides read TGTGCCAGCAGCTTTAGTTCGGGGGGCTATCAGCCCCAGCATTTT.